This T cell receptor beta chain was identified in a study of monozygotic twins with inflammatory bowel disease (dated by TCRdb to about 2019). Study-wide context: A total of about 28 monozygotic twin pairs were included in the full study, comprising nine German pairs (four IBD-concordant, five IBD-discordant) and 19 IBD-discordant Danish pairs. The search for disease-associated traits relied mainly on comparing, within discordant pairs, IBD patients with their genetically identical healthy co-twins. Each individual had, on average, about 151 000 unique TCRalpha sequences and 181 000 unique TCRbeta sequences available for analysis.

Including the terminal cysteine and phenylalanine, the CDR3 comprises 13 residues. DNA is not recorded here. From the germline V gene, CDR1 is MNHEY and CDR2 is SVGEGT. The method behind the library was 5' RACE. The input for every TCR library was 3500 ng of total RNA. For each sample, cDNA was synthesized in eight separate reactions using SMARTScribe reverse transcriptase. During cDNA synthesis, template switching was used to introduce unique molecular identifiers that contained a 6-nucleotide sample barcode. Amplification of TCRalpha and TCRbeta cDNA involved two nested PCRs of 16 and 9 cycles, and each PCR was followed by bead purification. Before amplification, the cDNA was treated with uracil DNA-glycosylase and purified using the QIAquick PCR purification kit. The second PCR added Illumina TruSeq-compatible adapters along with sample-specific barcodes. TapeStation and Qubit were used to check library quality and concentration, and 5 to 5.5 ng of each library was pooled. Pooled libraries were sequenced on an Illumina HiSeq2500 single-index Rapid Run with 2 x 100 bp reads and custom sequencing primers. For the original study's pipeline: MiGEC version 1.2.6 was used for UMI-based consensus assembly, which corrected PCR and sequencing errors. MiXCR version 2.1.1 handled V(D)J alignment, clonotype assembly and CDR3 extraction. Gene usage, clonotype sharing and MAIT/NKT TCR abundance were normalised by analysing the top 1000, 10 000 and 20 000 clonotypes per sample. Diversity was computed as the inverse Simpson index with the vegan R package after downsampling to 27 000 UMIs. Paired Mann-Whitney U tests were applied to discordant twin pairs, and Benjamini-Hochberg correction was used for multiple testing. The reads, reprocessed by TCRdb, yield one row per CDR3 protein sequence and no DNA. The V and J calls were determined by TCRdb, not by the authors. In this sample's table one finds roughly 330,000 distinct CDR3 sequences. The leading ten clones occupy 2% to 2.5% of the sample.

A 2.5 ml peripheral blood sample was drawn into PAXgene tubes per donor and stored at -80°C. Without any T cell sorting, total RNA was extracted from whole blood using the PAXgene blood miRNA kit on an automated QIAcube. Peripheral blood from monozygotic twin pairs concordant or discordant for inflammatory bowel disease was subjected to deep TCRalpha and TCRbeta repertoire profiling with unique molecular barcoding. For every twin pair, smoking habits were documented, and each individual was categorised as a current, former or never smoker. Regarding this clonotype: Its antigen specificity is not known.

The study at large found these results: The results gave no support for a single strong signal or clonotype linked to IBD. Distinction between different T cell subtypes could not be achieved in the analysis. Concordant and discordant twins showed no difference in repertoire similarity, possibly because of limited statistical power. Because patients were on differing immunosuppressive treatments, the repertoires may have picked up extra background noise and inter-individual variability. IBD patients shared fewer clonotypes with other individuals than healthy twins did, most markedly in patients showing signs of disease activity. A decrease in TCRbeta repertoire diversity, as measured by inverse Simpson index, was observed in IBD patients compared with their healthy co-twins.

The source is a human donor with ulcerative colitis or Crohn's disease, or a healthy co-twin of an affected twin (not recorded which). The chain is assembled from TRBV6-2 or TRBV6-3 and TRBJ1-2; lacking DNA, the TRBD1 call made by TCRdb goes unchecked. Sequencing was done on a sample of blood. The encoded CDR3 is CASSYGGADGYTF.